These 15 T cell receptor beta chains originate from one sample sequenced in a study of cytomegalovirus exposure and HLA in healthy donors. PCR primers comprised 60 Vbeta and 13 Jbeta primers. Assay used: immunoSEQ multiplex PCR; TCRdb lists only in-frame clones, some missing. This table holds roughly 190,000 clones, around 80% found once. Sequenced sample: PBMCs. These TCRs come from a woman aged 40 to 50 in good health and CMV-seronegative.

This clone has a single count. The V and J genes are TRBV9 and TRBJ2-3, with 11 positions matching TRBD2. The V segment lost 0 bases and the J segment 2 bases; nucleotides outside the gene matches: 2. CDR1 SGDLS and CDR2 YYNGEE come from the germline V gene. The CDR3 contains 16 residues. The CDR3 DNA is TGTGCCAGCAGCGTAGCGGGACTAGCGGCCACAGATACGCAGTATTTT. The encoded protein is CASSVAGLAATDTQYF. The full variable domain, in which reference TRBV9 and TRBJ2-3 provide the parts outside the CDR3, is DSGVTQTPKHLITATGQRVTLRCSPRSGDLSVYWYQQSLDQGLQFLIQYYNGEERAKGNILERFSAQQFPDLHSELNLSSLELGDSALYFCASSVAGLAATDTQYFGPGTRLTVL.

The rearrangement joins TRBV12-5 to TRBJ2-2, with D possibly TRBD1 on 6 matching bases. The CDR3 has 14 residues. Trimming left V 6 bases short and J 6 bases short, with 14 bases between. Germline-derived CDR1 and CDR2 are LGHNT and FRNRAP. CDR3 coding DNA: TGTGCTAGTGGAAGGGGGTCCCCGCCCGGGGAGCTGTTTTTT. This gives the protein CASGRGSPPGELFF.

The chain links TRBV23-1 to TRBJ2-7; 8 bases are shared with TRBD2. TRBV23-1 is an ORF for which the function is uncertain. With 4 bases clipped from V and 2 bases from J, the junction kept 16 bases outside the gene matches. This CDR3 contains 18 residues. The CDR3 DNA is TGCGCCAGCAGTCTGAGGAGGAGGAGTGGGGGACTAGCCTACGAGCAGTACGTC. Translation gives CASSLRRRSGGLAYEQYV.

The chain couples TRBV10-3 to TRBJ1-6, with TRBD1 matching over 9 bases. The J segment lost 5 bases and the V segment lost 10 bases, leaving 6 bases of the junction unmatched. Germline V lookup: CDR1 ENHRY, CDR2 SYGVKD. This CDR3 spans 14 amino acids. The CDR3 loop reads CATTGGADNSPLHF. In DNA form, the CDR3 reads TGTGCCACCACAGGGGGCGCTGATAATTCACCCCTCCACTTT.

The chain joins TRBV10-3 to TRBJ2-6, with D perhaps matching TRBD1 (5 bases). Per the germline V gene, CDR1 is ENHRY and CDR2 is SYGVKD. The V and J ends lost 3 bases and 2 bases respectively, with 8 bases between them. This CDR3 region has 15 residues. CDR3 region: CAISEAGTGANVLTF. CDR3 DNA sequence: TGTGCCATCAGTGAAGCAGGGACTGGGGCCAACGTCCTGACTTTC.

The chain recombines TRBV4-3 with TRBJ1-2; D is uncertain. Germline V gene sequence: CDR1 LGHNA, CDR2 YSLEER. There are 15 residues in the CDR3. Trimming removed 0 bases from V and 4 bases from J, with 12 bases in between. For the CDR3, the DNA is TGCGCCAGCAGCCAAGATGGGGAGGCGGCCTATGGCTACACCTTC. It codes for CASSQDGEAAYGYTF.

The chain couples TRBV2 to TRBJ2-1; no clear D gene. Trimming cost V 8 bases and J 9 bases, with 11 bases left between them. CDR1 is SNHLY, CDR2 FYNNEI, per germline. CDR3 size: 11 residues. The CDR3 DNA sequence: TGTGCCAGCTCTGACTTCGGTGAGCAGTTCTTC. Amino acid sequence: CASSDFGEQFF.

CDR3 sequence reads: CASSISRHYSNQPQHF. The CDR3 DNA follows: TGTGCCAGTAGTATATCGAGGCACTATAGCAATCAGCCCCAGCATTTT. This chain connects TRBV19 to TRBJ1-5; D remains unclear. CDR1 is LNHDA, CDR2 SQIVND, per germline (reference sequence). This CDR3 spans 16 amino acids. The V and J ends lost 2 bases and 0 bases respectively, with 11 bases between them. Variable domain in full (rest from reference TRBV19 and TRBJ1-5): DGGITQSPKYLFRKEGQNVTLSCEQNLNHDAMYWYRQDPGQGLRLIYYSQIVNDFQKGDIAEGYSVSREKKESFPLTVTSAQKNPTAFYLCASSISRHYSNQPQHFGDGTRLSIL.

The V call is TRBV2, the J call TRBJ1-2; 7 bases line up with TRBD1. The V segment lost 5 bases and the J segment 4 bases; nucleotides outside the gene matches: 7. The V gene's germline CDR1 is SNHLY and CDR2 FYNNEI. The CDR3 loop spans 14 amino acids. The chain's CDR3 is CASSPQGTLYGYTF. Here the CDR3 DNA reads TGTGCCAGCAGTCCACAGGGGACTCTCTATGGCTACACCTTC.

V usage is TRBV19 and J usage is TRBJ1-2; 7 nucleotides line up with TRBD1. The CDR3 totals 14 residues. Unmatched junction bases numbered 9, after V lost 3 bases and J lost 8 bases. Germline V CDR1 and CDR2: LNHDA, SQIVND (reference sequence). The CDR3 coding sequence is TGTGCCAGTAGTATCGGACAGGATGGAGTAGGCTACACCTTC. It yields the protein CASSIGQDGVGYTF.

This clone came up once. The V call is TRBV5-6, the J call TRBJ1-2; 10 nucleotides match TRBD1. Trimming removed 5 bases from V and 5 bases from J; junction bases left unmatched: 9. This CDR3 has 15 residues. CDR1 SGHDT and CDR2 YYEEEE come from the germline V gene. The CDR3 loop reads CASRPRQGAGYGYTF. The DNA for the CDR3 is TGTGCCAGCAGGCCCCGACAGGGGGCAGGATATGGCTACACCTTC.

The rearrangement uses TRBV15 and TRBJ2-1, with 14 bases identical to TRBD2. Germline V lookup: CDR1 LNHNV, CDR2 YYDKDF (reference sequence). This CDR3 spans 20 amino acids. J gave up 0 bases and V 1 base, and 8 bases lay outside the gene matches. The CDR3 nucleotides are TGTGCCACCAGCAGAGGGAGGGGACTAGCGGGAGCGGCCTCCTACAATGAGCAGTTCTTC. It encodes CATSRGRGLAGAASYNEQFF.

The DNA of the CDR3 is TGTGCCAGCAGTCCAGGACAGGGCCCCTATGGCTACACCTTC. Its protein is CASSPGQGPYGYTF. V usage is TRBV5-6 and J usage is TRBJ1-2; 8 nucleotides agree with TRBD1. The germline gives CDR1 SGHDT, CDR2 YYEEEE. Germline trimming cut 5 bases from V and 4 bases from J; bases unmatched to any gene: 7. CDR3 size: 14 residues.

This chain connects TRBV29-1 to TRBJ1-1; D possibly corresponds to TRBD1 (6 bases). This CDR3 contains 14 residues. Trimming removed 4 bases from V and 5 bases from J, with 17 bases in between. CDR1 is SQVTM and CDR2 is ANQGSEA in the germline V gene. The CDR3 spells CSVVGVAGVTEAFF. The CDR3 DNA follows: TGCAGCGTTGTTGGTGTTGCAGGGGTGACTGAAGCTTTCTTT.

This clone came up a few times. The rearrangement links TRBV27 to TRBJ2-1; tentative D call: TRBD2 (6 bases). Germline V gene sequence: CDR1 MNHEY, CDR2 SMNVEV (reference sequence). The CDR3 length is 14 residues. Trimming pared 9 bases from V and 2 bases from J, leaving 14 bases between. The CDR3 spells CASGVAGPYNEQFF. DNA of the CDR3: TGTGCCAGTGGAGTGGCGGGACCCTACAATGAGCAGTTCTTC.